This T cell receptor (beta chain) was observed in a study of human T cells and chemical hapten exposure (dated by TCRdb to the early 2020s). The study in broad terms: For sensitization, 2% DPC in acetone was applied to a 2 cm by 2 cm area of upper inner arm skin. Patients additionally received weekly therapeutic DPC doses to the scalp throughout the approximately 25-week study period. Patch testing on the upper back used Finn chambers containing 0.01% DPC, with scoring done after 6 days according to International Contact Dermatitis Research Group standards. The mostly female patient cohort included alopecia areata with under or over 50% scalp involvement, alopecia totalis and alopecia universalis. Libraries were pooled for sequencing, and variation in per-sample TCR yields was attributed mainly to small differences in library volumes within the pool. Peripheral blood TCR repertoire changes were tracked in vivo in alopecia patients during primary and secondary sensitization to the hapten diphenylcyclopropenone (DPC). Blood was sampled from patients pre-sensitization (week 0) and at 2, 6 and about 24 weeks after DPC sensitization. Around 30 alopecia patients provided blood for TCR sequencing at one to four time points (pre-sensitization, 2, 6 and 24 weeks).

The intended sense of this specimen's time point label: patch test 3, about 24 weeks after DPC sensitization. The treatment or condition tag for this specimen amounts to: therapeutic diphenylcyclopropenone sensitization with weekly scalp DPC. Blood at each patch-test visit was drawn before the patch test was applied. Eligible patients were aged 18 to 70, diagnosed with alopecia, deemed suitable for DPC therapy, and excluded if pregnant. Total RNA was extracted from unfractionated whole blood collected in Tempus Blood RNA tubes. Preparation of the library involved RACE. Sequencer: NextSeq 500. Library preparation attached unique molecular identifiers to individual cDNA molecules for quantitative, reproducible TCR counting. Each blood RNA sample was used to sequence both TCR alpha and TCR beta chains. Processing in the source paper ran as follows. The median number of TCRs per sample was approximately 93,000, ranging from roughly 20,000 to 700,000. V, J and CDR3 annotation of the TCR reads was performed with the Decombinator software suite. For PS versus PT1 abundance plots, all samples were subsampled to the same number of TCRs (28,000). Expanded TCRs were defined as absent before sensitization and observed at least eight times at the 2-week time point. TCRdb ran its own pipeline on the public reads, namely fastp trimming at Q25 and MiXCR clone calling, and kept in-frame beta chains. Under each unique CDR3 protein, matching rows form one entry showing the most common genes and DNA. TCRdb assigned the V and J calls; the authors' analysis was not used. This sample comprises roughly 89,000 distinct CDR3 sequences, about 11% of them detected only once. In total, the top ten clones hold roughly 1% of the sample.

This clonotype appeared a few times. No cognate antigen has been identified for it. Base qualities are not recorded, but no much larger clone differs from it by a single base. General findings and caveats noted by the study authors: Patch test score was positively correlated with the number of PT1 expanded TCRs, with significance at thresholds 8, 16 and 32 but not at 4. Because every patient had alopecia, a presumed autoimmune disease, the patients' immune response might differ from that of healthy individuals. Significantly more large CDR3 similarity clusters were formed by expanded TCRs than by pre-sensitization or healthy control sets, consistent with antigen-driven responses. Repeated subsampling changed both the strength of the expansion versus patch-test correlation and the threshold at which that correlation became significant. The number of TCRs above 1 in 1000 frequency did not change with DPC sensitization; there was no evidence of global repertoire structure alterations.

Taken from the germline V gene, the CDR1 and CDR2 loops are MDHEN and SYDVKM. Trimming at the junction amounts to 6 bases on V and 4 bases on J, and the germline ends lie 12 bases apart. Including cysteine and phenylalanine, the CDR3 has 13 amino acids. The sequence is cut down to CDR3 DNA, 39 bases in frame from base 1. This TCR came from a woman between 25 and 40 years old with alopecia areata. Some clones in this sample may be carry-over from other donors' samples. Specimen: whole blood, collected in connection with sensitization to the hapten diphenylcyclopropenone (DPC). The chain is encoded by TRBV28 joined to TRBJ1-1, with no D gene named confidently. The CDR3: CASSSLQSTEAFF. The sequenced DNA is TGTGCCAGCAGCTCCCTTCAGAGCACTGAAGCTTTCTTT.